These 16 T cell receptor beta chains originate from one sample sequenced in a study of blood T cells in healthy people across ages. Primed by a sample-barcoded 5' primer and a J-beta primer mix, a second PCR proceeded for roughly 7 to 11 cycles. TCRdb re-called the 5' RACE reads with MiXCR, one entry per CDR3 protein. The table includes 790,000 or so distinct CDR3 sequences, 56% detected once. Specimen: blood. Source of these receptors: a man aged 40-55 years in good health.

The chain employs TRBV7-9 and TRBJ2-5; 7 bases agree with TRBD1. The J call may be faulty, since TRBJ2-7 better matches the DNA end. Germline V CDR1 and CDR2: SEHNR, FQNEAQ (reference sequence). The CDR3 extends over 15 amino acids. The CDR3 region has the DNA TGTGCCAGCAGCTATAAAACCGGGACAGACAACGAGCAGTACTTC. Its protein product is CASSYKTGTDNEQYF.

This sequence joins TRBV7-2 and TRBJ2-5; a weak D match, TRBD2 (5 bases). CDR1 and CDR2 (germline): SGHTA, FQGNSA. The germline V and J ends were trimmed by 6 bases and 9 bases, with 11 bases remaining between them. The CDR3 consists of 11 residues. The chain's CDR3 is CASSWLRAQYF. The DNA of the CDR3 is TGTGCCAGCAGTTGGCTGAGGGCCCAGTACTTC.

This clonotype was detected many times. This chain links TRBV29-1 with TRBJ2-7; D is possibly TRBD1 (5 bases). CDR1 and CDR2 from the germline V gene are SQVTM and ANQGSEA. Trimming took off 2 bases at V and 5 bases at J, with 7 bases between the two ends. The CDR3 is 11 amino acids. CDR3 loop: CSVEWGDEQYF. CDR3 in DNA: TGCAGCGTTGAATGGGGCGACGAGCAGTACTTC.

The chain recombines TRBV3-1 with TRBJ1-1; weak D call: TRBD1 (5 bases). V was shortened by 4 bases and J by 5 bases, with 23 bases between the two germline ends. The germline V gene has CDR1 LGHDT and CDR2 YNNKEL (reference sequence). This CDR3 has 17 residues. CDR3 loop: CASSPQATGVRETEAFF. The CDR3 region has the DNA TGTGCCAGCAGCCCCCAGGCAACAGGAGTCCGGGAGACTGAAGCTTTCTTT.

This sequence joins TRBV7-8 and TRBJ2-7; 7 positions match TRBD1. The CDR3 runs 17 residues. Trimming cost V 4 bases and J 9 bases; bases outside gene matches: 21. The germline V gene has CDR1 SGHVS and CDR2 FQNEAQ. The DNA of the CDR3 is TGTGCCAGCAGCTCAACAGGGGCGTTGGGGCGTCGTTACCTGCAGTACTTC. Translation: CASSSTGALGRRYLQYF. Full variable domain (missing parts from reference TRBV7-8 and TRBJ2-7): GAGVSQSPRYKVAKRGQDVALRCDPISGHVSLFWYQQALGQGPEFLTYFQNEAQLDKSGLPSDRFFAERPEGSVSTLKIQRTQQEDSAVYLCASSSTGALGRRYLQYFGPGTRLTVT.

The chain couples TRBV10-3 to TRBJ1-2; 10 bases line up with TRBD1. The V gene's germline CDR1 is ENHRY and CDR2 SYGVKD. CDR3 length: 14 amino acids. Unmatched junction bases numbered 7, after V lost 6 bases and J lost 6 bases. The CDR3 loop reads CAIRGQGDVNGYTF. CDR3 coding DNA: TGTGCCATCAGAGGACAGGGGGACGTCAATGGCTACACCTTC.

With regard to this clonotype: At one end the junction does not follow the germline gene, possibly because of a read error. The CDR3 region is CASSVALVKKTDTQYF. The CDR3 bases are TGTGCCAGCAGCGTAGCTCTAGTCAAGAAGACAGATACGCAGTATTTT. The J gene is TRBJ2-3, the V gene TRBV7-9; D gene ambiguous. This CDR3 contains 16 residues. Germline V CDR1 and CDR2: SEHNR, FQNEAQ (reference sequence). Looking up the rest from reference TRBV7-9 and TRBJ2-3 gives the full variable domain: DTGVSQNPRHKITKRGQNVTFRCDPISEHNRLYWYRQTLGQGPEFLTYFQNEAQLEKSRLLSDRFSAERPKGSFSTLEIQRTEQGDSAMYLCASSVALVKKTDTQYFGPGTRLTVL.

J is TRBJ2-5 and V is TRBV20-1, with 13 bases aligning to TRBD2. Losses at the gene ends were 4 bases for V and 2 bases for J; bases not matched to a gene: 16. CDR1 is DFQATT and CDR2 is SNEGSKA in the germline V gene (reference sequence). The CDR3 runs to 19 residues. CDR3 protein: CSAIVPSFGTSGNQETQYF. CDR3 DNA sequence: TGCAGTGCTATAGTCCCGTCTTTCGGGACTAGCGGGAATCAAGAGACCCAGTACTTC.

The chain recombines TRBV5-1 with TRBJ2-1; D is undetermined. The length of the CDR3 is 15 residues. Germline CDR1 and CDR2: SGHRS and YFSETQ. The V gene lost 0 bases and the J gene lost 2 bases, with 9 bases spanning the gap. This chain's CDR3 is CASSLGREPYNEQFF. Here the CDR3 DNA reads TGCGCCAGCAGCTTGGGGAGAGAACCCTACAATGAGCAGTTCTTC.

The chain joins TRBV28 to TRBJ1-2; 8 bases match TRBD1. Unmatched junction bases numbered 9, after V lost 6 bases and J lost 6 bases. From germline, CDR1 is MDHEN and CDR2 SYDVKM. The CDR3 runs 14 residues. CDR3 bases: TGTGCCAGCAGCAGGGACAGGCCGAAGGATGGCTACACCTTC. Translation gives CASSRDRPKDGYTF.

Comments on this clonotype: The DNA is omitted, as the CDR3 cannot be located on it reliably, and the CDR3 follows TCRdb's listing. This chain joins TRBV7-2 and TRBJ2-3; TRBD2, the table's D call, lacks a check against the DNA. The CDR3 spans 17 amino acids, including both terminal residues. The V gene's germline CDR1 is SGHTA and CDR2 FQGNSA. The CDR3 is CASSLAGPSGGRIRSIF.

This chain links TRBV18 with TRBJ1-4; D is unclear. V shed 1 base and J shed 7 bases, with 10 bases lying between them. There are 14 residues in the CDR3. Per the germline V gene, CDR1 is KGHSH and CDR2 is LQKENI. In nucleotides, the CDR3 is TGTGCCAGCTCACCACAGAGACGGGGTGAAAAACTGTTTTTT. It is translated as CASSPQRRGEKLFF.

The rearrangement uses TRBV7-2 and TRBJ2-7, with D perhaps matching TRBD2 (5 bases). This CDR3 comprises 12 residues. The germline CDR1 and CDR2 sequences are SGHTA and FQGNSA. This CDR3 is CAVGMGAYEQYF. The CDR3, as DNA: TGTGCTGTCGGGATGGGAGCCTACGAGCAGTACTTC.

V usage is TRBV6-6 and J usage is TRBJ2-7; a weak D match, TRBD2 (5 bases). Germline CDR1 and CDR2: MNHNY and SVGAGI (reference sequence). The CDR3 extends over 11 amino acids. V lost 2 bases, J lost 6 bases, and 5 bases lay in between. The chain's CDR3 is CASSYEGEQYF. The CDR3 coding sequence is TGTGCCAGCAGTTACGAGGGCGAGCAGTACTTC.

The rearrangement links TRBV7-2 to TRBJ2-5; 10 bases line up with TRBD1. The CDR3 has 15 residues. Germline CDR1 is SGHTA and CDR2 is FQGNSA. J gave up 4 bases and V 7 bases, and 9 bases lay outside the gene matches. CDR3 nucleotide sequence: TGTGCCAGCAACATGGGACAGGGGATTGGAGAGACCCAGTACTTC. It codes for CASNMGQGIGETQYF.

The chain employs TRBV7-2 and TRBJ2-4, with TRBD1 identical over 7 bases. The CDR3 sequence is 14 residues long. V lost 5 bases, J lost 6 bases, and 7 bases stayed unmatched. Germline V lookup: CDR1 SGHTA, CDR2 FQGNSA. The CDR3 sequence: CASSVRDSLNIQYF. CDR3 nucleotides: TGTGCCAGCAGCGTTCGGGACAGTCTAAACATTCAGTACTTC.